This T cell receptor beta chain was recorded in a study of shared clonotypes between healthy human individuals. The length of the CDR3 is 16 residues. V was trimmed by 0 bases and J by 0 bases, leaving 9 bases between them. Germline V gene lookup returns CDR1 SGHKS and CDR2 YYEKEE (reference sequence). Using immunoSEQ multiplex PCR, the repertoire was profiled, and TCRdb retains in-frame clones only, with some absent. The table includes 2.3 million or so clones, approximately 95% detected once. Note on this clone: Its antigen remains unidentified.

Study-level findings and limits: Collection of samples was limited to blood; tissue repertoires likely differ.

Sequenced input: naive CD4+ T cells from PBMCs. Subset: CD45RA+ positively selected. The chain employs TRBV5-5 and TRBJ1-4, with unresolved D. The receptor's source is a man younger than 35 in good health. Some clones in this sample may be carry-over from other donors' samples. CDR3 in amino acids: CASSLGYTTTNEKLFF. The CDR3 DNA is TGTGCCAGCAGCTTGGGGTATACAACAACTAATGAAAAACTGTTTTTT.